This T cell receptor beta chain emerged from a study of blood T cell repertoires in COVID-19. J lost 1 base, V lost 2 bases, and 5 bases had no gene match. CDR1 WNHNN and CDR2 SYGVQD come from the germline V gene (reference sequence). The CDR3 contains 16 residues. The data were produced by immunoSEQ multiplex PCR, yet TCRdb's version contains in-frame clones alone and is incomplete. The sample lists about 36,000 clones, about 90% occurring once. This TCR derives from a man in his 60s with acute or convalescent COVID-19. V gene TRBV10-1 combines with J gene TRBJ2-3; 8 nucleotides match TRBD2. Material: peripheral blood. The DNA of the CDR3 is TGCGCCAGCAGTGAGGGGCGGGGGGCTGGCACAGATACGCAGTATTTT. It yields the protein CASSEGRGAGTDTQYF.